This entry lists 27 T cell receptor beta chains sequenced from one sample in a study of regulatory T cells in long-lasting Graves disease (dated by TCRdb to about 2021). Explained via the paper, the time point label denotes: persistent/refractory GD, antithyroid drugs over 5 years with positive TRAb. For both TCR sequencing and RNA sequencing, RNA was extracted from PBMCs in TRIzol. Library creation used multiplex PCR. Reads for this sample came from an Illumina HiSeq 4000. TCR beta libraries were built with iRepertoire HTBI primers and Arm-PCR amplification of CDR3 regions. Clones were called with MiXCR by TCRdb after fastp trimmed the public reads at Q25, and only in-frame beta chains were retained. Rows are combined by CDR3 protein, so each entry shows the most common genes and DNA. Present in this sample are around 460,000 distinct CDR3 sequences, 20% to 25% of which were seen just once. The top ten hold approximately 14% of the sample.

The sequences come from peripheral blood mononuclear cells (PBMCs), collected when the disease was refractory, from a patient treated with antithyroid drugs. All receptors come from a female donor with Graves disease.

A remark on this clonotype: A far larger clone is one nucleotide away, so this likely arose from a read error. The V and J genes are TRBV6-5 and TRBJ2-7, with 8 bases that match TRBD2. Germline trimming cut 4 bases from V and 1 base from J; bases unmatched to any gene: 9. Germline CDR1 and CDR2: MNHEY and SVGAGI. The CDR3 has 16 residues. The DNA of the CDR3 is TGTGCCAGCAGTTTCCAACTGACGGGAGGGTCCTACGAGCAGTACTTC. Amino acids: CASSFQLTGGSYEQYF.

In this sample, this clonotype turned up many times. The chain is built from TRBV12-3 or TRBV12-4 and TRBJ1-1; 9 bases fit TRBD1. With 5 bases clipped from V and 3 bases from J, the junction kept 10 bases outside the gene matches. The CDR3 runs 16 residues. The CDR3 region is CASSPKQGAWDTEAFF. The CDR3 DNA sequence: TGTGCCAGCAGTCCTAAACAGGGGGCGTGGGACACTGAAGCTTTCTTT.

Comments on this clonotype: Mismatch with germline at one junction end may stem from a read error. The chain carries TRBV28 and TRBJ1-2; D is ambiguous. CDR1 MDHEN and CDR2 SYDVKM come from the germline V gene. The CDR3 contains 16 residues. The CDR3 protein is CASSFRFRGGAYDYTF. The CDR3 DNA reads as TGTGCCAGCAGTTTCAGATTTCGGGGTGGAGCCTATGACTACACCTTC.

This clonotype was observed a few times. The CDR3 sequence: CSVQGAKDQPQHF. The CDR3 DNA sequence: TGCAGCGTACAGGGGGCAAAGGATCAGCCCCAGCATTTT. This chain links TRBV29-1 with TRBJ1-5; 9 nucleotides match TRBD1. This CDR3 is 13 amino acids long. The V segment lost 6 bases and the J segment 5 bases; nucleotides outside the gene matches: 5. Germline V gives CDR1 SQVTM, CDR2 ANQGSEA.

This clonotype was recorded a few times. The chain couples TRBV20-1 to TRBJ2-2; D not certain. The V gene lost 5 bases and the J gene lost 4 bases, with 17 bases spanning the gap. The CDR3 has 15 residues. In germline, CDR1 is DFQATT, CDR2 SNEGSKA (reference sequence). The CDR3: CSARSAASGTGELFF. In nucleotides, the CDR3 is TGCAGTGCTCGCTCGGCGGCGTCTGGCACCGGGGAGCTGTTTTTT.

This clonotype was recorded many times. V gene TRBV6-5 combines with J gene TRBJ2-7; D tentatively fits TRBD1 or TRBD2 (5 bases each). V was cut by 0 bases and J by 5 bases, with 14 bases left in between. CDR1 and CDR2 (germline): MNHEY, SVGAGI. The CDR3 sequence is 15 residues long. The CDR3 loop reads CASSYSRAGWHEQYF. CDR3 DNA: TGTGCCAGCAGTTACTCGAGGGCAGGGTGGCACGAGCAGTACTTC.

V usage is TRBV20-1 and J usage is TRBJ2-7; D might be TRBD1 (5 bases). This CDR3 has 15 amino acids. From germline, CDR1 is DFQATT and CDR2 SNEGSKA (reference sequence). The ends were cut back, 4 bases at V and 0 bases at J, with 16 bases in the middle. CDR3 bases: TGCAGTGCTATCTTCCGGCAGGGATTCTCCTACGAGCAGTACTTC. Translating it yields CSAIFRQGFSYEQYF.

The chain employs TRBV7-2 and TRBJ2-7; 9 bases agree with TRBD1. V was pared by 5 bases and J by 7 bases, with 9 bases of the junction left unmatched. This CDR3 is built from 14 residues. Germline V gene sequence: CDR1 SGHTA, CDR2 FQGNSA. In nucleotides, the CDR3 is TGTGCCAGCAGCCGGACAGGGGATAACTCGGAGCAGTACTTC. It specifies CASSRTGDNSEQYF.

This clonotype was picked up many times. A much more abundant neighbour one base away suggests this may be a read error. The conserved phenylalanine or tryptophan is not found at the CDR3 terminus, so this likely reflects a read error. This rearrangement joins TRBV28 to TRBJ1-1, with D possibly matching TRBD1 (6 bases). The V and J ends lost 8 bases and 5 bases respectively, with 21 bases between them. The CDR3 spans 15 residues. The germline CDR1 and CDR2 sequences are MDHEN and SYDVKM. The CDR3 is CASGPDSSVGTEAFL. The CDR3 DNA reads TGTGCCAGCGGACCGGACAGTTCGGTGGGAACTGAAGCTTTCCTT.

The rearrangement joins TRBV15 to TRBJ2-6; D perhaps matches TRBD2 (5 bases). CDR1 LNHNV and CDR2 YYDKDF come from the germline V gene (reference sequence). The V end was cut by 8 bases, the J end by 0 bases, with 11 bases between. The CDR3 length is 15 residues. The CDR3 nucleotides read TGTGCCACCCTAGCCGAGGGCTCTGGGGCCAACGTCCTGACTTTC. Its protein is CATLAEGSGANVLTF.

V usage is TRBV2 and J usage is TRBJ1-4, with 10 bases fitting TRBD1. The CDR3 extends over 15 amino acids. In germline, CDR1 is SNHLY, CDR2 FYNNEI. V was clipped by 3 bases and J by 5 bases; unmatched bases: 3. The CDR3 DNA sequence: TGTGCCAGCAGTGACCGACAGGGGGCCAATGAAAAACTGTTTTTT. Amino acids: CASSDRQGANEKLFF.

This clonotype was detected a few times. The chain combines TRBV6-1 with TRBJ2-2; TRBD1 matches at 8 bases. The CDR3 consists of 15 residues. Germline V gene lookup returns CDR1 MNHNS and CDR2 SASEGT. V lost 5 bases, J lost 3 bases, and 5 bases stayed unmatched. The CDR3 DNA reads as TGTGCCAGCAGTCGACAGGGGTTTGACACCGGGGAGCTGTTTTTT. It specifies CASSRQGFDTGELFF.

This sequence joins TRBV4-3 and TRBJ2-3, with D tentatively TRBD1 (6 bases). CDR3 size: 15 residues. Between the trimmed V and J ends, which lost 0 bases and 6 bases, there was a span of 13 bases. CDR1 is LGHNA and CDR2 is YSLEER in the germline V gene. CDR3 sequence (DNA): TGCGCCAGCAGCCAAGATTGGCAGGGGTCCGATACGCAGTATTTT. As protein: CASSQDWQGSDTQYF.

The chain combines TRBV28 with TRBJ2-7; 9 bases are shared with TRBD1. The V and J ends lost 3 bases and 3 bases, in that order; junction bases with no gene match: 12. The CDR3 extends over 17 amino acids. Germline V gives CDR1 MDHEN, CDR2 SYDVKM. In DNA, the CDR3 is TGTGCCAGCAGTTTTTTCACCGCCCGGGACAGGGACTACGAGCAGTACTTC. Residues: CASSFFTARDRDYEQYF.

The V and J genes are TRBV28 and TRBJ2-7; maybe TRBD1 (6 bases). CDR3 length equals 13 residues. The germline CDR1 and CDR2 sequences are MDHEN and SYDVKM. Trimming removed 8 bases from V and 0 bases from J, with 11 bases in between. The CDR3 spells CASLHRDSYEQYF. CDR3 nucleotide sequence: TGTGCCAGCCTTCACAGGGACTCCTACGAGCAGTACTTC.

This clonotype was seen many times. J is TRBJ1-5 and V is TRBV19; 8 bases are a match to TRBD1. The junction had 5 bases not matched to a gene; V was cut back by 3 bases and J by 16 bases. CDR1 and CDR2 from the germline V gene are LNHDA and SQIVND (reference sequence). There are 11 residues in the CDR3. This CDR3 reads CASSIGQGFHF. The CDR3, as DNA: TGTGCCAGTAGTATCGGACAGGGATTTCATTTT.

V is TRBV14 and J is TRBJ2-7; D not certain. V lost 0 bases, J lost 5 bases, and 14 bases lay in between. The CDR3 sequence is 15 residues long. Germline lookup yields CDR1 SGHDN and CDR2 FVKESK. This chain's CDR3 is CASSQDILVSHEQYF. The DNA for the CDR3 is TGTGCCAGCAGCCAAGATATCCTGGTTTCCCACGAGCAGTACTTC.

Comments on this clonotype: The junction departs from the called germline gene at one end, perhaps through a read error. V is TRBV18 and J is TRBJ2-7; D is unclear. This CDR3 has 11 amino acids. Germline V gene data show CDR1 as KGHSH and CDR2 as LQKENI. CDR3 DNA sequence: TGTGCCAGCTCACCAGACGCGTACACCATTTTC. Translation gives CASSPDAYTIF.

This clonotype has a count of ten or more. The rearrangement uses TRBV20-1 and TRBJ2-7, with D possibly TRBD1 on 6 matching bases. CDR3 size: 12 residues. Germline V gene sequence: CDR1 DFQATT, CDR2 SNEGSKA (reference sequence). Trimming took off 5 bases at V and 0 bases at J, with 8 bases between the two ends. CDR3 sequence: CSAGQRSYEQYF. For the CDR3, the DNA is TGCAGTGCTGGACAGCGCTCCTACGAGCAGTACTTC.

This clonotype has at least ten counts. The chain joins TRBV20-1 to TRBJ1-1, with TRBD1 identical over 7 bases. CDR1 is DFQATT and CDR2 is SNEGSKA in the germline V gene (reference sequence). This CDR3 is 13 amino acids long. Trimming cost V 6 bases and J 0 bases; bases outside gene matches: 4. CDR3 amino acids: CSAPGQMNTEAFF. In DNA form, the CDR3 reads TGCAGTGCGCCGGGACAGATGAACACTGAAGCTTTCTTT.

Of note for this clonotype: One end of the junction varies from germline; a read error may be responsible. For the CDR3, the DNA is TGTGCCAGCAGCACAAGGACAGGGGCGGGTGAAAGACTGTTTTTT. Its translation: CASSTRTGAGERLFF. This chain uses TRBV9 with TRBJ1-4, with 9 bases aligning to TRBD1. The CDR3 runs 15 residues. CDR1 and CDR2 (germline): SGDLS, YYNGEE.

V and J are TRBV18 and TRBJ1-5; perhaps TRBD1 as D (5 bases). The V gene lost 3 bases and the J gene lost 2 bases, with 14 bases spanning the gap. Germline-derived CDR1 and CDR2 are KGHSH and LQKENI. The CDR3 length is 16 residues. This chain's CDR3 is CASSPSGGDGNQPQHF. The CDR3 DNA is TGTGCCAGCTCACCCTCGGGAGGGGATGGCAATCAGCCCCAGCATTTT.

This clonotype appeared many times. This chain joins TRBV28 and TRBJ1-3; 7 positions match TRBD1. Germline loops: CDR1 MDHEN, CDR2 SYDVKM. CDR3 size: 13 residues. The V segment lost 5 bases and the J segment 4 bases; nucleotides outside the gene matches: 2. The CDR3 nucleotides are TGTGCCAGCAGTCCGACAGGGGGAAACACCATATATTTT. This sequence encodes CASSPTGGNTIYF.

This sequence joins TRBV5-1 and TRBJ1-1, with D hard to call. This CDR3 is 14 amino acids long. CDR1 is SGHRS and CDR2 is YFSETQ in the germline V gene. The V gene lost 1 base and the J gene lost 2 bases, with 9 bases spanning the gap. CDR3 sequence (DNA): TGCGCCAGCAGCTTGCCGCAGACTAACACTGAAGCTTTCTTT. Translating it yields CASSLPQTNTEAFF.

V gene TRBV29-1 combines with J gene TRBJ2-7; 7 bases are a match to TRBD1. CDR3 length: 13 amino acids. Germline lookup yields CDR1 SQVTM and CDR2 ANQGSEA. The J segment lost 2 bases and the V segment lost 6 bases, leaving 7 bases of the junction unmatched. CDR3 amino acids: CSVGITGAYEQYF. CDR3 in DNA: TGCAGCGTGGGAATAACAGGGGCCTACGAGCAGTACTTC.

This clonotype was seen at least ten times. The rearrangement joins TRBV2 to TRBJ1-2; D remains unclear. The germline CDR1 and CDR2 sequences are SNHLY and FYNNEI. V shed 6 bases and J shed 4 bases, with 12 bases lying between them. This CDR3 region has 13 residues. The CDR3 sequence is CASRREGIYGYTF. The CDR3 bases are TGTGCCAGCAGACGAGAGGGAATCTATGGCTACACCTTC.

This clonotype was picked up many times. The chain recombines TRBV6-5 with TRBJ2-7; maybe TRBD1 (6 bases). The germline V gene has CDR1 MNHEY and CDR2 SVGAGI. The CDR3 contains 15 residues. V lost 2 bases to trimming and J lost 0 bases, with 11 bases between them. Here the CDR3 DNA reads TGTGCCAGCAGTTACGAGCAGGGGACCTCCTACGAGCAGTACTTC. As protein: CASSYEQGTSYEQYF.